Sequencing of this TCR beta chain was carried out in a study of shared clonotypes between healthy human individuals. The protocol was immunoSEQ multiplex PCR, while the TCRdb copy is restricted to in-frame clones and leaves out a portion. The table includes some 360,000 clones, less than 85% detected once. CDR3 size: 14 residues. From germline, CDR1 is SGHKS and CDR2 YYEKEE (reference sequence). V lost 4 bases, J lost 3 bases, and 13 bases lay in between. The TCR sequence derives from a man younger than 40 in good health. Sequenced sample: memory CD4+ T cells sorted from blood. Subset indicated: CD45RA-negative fraction. The genes are TRBV5-5 and TRBJ2-5; D may correspond to TRBD1 or TRBD2 (5 bases each). The CDR3 nucleotides read TGTGCCAGCAGCCCGGGGCTTCCTAAAGAGACCCAGTACTTC. It is translated as CASSPGLPKETQYF.